This TCR beta chain was retrieved from a study of T-cell reconstitution after alpha-beta-depleted transplantation in children. A library of TCRbeta sequences, prepared with unique molecular identifiers, was generated. TCRdb processed the PCR reads anew with MiXCR; each CDR3 protein has one entry. Here the sample spans approximately 98,000 distinct CDR3 sequences, almost 6.5% being singletons. The germline gives CDR1 LGHNT, CDR2 FRNRAP. V lost 5 bases and J lost 11, with 12 bases in between. The CDR3 consists of 12 residues. Study-wide results and caveats: T-cell counts and diversity were attributed mostly to newly produced T cells one year after transplant. There were reportedly several hundred expanded graft clones from which alpha-beta T cells came about two months after transplant.

This clonotype was observed a few times. Its antigen is currently unknown. The TCR originated in a male patient aged 2 to 10 who had a stem cell transplant for acute lymphoblastic leukemia, so the T cells may come from the graft donor. The chain has TRBV12-5 and TRBJ1-4; D is unresolved. This specimen consisted of PBMCs, mostly from graft donor cells, obtained 360 days after TCRalphabeta/CD19-depleted stem cell transplant. The CDR3 region is CASGPCPRKLFF. CDR3 DNA: TGTGCTAGTGGTCCCTGCCCCAGGAAACTGTTTTTT.